The 9 T cell receptor beta chains in this list originate from one sample, sequenced in a study of cytomegalovirus exposure and HLA in healthy donors. The PCR made use of 60 Vbeta and 13 Jbeta primers. The repertoire was sequenced with immunoSEQ multiplex PCR; TCRdb's copy has only in-frame clones and lacks some. The sample holds roughly 160,000 clones; over 60% are singletons and the top ten take about 1.6%. The sample taken for sequencing was PBMCs. The receptors here all came from a girl between 10 and 17 years old in good health and CMV-seronegative.

This clone was detected a few times. The gene calls are TRBV6-5 and TRBJ1-2; D gene uncertain. Deletions cut 6 bases from V and 4 bases from J, with 15 bases between. This CDR3 is 14 amino acids long. The germline V gene encodes CDR1 MNHEY and CDR2 SVGAGI. The CDR3 nucleotides are TGTGCCAGCAGGGCCTTAGGGAGCGGCTATGGCTACACCTTC. It specifies CASRALGSGYGYTF.

V and J are TRBV10-3 and TRBJ2-5; TRBD1 agrees at 10 bases. The germline CDR1 and CDR2 sequences are ENHRY and SYGVKD. The junction had 8 bases not matched to a gene; V was cut back by 6 bases and J by 4 bases. The CDR3 covers 15 residues. DNA for the CDR3: TGTGCCATCAGGAACCCACGGGACAGGGGAGAGACCCAGTACTTC. Amino acid sequence: CAIRNPRDRGETQYF.

The rearrangement links TRBV5-1 to TRBJ2-1, with 10 bases aligning to TRBD1. The J segment lost 7 bases and the V segment lost 3 bases, leaving 7 bases of the junction unmatched. Germline values: CDR1 SGHRS, CDR2 YFSETQ. The CDR3 is 15 amino acids. The CDR3 DNA reads as TGCGCCAGCAGCTCCCGGGACAGGGGTGATAATGAGCAGTTCTTC. This sequence encodes CASSSRDRGDNEQFF.

The chain carries TRBV6-5 and TRBJ1-6; no firm D call. This CDR3 comprises 12 residues. Between the trimmed V and J ends, which lost 8 bases and 9 bases, there was a span of 11 bases. The germline gives CDR1 MNHEY, CDR2 SVGAGI. CDR3 residues: CASGRLTSPLHF. The CDR3 DNA reads TGTGCCAGCGGGAGGTTAACTTCACCCCTCCACTTT.

The chain is built from TRBV11-2 and TRBJ1-1; D is uncertain. This CDR3 contains 16 residues. Germline CDR1 is SGHAT and CDR2 is FQNNGV. V lost 1 base to trimming and J lost 2 bases, with 14 bases between them. The CDR3 loop is CASSLGARGINTEAFF. The CDR3 coding sequence is TGTGCCAGCAGCTTAGGTGCGCGAGGGATCAACACTGAAGCTTTCTTT. Full variable domain (rest looked up from reference TRBV11-2 and TRBJ1-1): EAGVAQSPRYKIIEKRQSVAFWCNPISGHATLYWYQQILGQGPKLLIQFQNNGVVDDSQLPKDRFSAERLKGVDSTLKIQPAKLEDSAVYLCASSLGARGINTEAFFGQGTRLTVV.

The V and J genes are TRBV29-1 and TRBJ1-1; D is ambiguous. The CDR3 has 12 residues. Germline V gene lookup returns CDR1 SQVTM and CDR2 ANQGSEA. Trimming took 6 bases from V and 3 from J, leaving 11 bases between them. Here the CDR3 reads CSVNIPHTEAFF. The CDR3 bases are TGCAGCGTCAACATTCCACACACTGAAGCTTTCTTT.

The J gene is TRBJ1-6, the V gene TRBV5-4, with a tentative D call TRBD1 (5 bases). The CDR3 is 15 residues long. Trimming cost V 0 bases and J 8 bases, with 12 bases left between them. CDR1 is SGHNT, CDR2 YYREEE, per germline (reference sequence). The CDR3 DNA reads TGTGCCAGCAGCTTGGGGGGCAGGTTGGATTCACCCCTCCACTTT. It codes for CASSLGGRLDSPLHF. Combining the CDR3 with reference TRBV5-4 and TRBJ1-6 gives the whole variable domain ETGVTQSPTHLIKTRGQQVTLRCSSQSGHNTVSWYQQALGQGPQFIFQYYREEENGRGNFPPRFSGLQFPNYSSELNVNALELDDSALYLCASSLGGRLDSPLHFGNGTRLTVT.

V and J are TRBV5-8 and TRBJ2-5; 7 bases are a match to TRBD1. Germline assignment: CDR1 SGHTS and CDR2 YDEGEE. The CDR3 consists of 14 residues. Germline trimming cut 1 base from V and 2 bases from J; bases unmatched to any gene: 2. The CDR3 spells CASSLRDRQETQYF. The CDR3 nucleotides are TGTGCCAGCAGCTTGAGGGACAGACAAGAGACCCAGTACTTC.

The chain has TRBV29-1 and TRBJ2-5; 8 nucleotides line up with TRBD1. The V and J ends lost 7 bases and 5 bases, in that order; junction bases with no gene match: 9. Germline V gene data show CDR1 as SQVTM and CDR2 as ANQGSEA. The CDR3 contains 13 residues. The CDR3 region has the DNA TGCAGCGCAAGCGGACAGGGAATGGAGACCCAGTACTTC. Translated, it gives CSASGQGMETQYF.